The clone carrying this TCR beta chain was recorded only once. Its antigen is as yet unknown. Sequenced by immunoSEQ multiplex PCR; TCRdb stores in-frame clones only, minus some. Of around 140,000 clones detected, 85% to 95% appear once; the ten largest clones hold around 5%. This entry comes from a study of T cell responses to AZD1222 COVID-19 vaccine. For the study at large: Researchers grouped second doses given at about 4 or about 12 weeks into one pool. Points from the study as a whole: Seropositive AZD1222 recipients at baseline numbered only 5 or 6. After two AZD1222 doses, spike-specific TCR breadth and depth rose versus day 0. Epitopes outside B.1.351 and B.1.1.7 mutated regions reportedly drew nearly half of spike TCRs.

The CDR3 is 18 amino acids. After removal of 0 bases from V and 2 bases from J, the junction contained 6 bases not matched to a gene. Germline CDR1 and CDR2: LGHDT and YNNKEL (reference sequence). This rearrangement joins TRBV3-1 (or the pseudogene TRBV3-2) to TRBJ2-1; 11 positions match TRBD2. The receptor comes from an adult in good health. The starting material was peripheral blood, obtained on day 0 of AZD1222 vaccination. The CDR3 sequence is CASSQEASGGLPYNEQFF. For the CDR3, the DNA is TGTGCCAGCAGCCAAGAAGCTAGCGGGGGGCTCCCCTACAATGAGCAGTTCTTC.